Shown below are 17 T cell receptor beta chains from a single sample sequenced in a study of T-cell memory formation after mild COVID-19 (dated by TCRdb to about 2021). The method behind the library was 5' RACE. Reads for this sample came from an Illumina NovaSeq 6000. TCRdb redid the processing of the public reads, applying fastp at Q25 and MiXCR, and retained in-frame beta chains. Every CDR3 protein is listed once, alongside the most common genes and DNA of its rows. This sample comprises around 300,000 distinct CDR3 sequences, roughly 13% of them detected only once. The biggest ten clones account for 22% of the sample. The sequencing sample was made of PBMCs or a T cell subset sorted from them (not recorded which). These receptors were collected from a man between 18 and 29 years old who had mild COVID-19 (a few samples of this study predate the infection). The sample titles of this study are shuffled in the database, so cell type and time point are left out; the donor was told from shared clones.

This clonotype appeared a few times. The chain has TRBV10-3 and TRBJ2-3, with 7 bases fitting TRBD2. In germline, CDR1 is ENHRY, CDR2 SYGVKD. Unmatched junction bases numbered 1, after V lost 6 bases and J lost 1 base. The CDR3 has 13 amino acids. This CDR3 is CAIRAGRTDTQYF. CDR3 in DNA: TGTGCCATCAGAGCGGGACGCACAGATACGCAGTATTTT.

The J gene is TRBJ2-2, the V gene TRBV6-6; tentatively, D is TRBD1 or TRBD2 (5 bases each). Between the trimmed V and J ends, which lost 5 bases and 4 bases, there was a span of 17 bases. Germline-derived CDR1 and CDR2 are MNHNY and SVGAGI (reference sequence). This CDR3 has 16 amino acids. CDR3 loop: CASSHAASGTTGELFF. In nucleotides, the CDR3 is TGTGCCAGCAGTCACGCGGCCTCAGGGACCACCGGGGAGCTGTTTTTT.

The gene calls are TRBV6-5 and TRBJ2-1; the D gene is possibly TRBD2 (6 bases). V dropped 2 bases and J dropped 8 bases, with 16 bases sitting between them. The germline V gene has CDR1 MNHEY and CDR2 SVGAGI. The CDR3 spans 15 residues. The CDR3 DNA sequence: TGTGCCAGCAGTTACGTGGGCGGGATCGGCGATGAGCAGTTCTTC. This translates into CASSYVGGIGDEQFF.

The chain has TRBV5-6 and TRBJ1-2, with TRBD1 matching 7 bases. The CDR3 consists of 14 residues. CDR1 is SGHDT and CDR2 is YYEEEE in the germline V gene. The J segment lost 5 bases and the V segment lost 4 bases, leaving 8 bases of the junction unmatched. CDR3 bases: TGTGCCAGCAGCGTCCGGGACAGCCCTTATGGCTACACCTTC. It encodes CASSVRDSPYGYTF.

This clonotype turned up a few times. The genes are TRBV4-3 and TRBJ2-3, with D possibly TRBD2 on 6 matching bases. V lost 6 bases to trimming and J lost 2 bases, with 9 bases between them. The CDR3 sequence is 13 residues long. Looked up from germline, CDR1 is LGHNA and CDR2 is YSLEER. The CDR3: CASSPDYTDTQYF. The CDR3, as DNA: TGCGCCAGCAGTCCGGACTACACAGATACGCAGTATTTT.

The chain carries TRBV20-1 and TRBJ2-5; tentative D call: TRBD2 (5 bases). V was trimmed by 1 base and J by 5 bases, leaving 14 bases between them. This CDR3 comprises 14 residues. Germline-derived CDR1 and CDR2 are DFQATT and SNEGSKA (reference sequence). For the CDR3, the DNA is TGCAGTGCTAGAGGGAGGACCCGGGTGGAGACCCAGTACTTC. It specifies CSARGRTRVETQYF.

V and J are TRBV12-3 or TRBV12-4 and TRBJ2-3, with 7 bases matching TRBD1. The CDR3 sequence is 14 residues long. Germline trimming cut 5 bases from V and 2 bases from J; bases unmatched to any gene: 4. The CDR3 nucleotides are TGTGCCAGCAGTACCACAGGGGTCACAGATACGCAGTATTTT. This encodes CASSTTGVTDTQYF.

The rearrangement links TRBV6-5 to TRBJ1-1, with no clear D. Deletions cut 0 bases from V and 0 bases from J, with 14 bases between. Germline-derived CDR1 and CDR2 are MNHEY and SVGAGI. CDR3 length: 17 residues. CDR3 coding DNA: TGTGCCAGCAGTTACTCGGGTAACGCGGTAATGAACACTGAAGCTTTCTTT. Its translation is CASSYSGNAVMNTEAFF.

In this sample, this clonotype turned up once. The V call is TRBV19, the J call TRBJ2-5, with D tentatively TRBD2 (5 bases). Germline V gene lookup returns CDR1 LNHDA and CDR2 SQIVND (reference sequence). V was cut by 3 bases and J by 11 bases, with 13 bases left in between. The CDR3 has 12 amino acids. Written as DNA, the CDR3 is TGTGCCAGTAGTATCGGCGGGCTTTCGCAGTACTTC. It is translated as CASSIGGLSQYF.

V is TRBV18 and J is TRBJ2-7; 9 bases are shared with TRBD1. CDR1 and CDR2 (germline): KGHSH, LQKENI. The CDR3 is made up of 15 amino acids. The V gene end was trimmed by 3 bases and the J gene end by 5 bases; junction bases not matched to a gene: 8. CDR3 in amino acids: CASSPMGQGANEQYF. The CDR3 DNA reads TGTGCCAGCTCACCTATGGGACAGGGTGCTAACGAGCAGTACTTC.

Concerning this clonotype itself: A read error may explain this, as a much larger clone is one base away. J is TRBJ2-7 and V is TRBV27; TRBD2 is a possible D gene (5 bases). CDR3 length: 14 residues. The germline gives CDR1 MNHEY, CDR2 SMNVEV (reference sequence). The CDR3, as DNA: TGTGACACCCGGAAAGAGGGCCACTCCTACGAGCAGTACTTC. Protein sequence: CDTRKEGHSYEQYF.

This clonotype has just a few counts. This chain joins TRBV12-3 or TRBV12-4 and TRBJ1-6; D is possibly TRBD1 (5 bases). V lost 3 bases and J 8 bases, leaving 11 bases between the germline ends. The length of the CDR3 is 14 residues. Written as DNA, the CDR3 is TGTGCCAGCAGTTTTTTCAGGGCTGATTCACCCCTCCACTTT. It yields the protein CASSFFRADSPLHF.

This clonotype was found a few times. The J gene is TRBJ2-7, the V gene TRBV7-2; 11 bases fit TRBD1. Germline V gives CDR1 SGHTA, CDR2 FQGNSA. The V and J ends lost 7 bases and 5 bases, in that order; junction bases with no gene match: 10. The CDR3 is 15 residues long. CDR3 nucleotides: TGTGCCAGCACCCTGGGGGGGACAGGGGGTAACGAGCAGTACTTC. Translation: CASTLGGTGGNEQYF.

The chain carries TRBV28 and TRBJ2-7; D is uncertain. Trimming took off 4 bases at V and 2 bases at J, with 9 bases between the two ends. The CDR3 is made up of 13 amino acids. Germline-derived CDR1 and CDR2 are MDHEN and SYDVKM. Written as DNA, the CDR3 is TGTGCCAGCAGTTATGGTGGCGCCTACGAGCAGTACTTC. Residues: CASSYGGAYEQYF. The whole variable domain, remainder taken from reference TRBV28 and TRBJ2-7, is DVKVTQSSRYLVKRTGEKVFLECVQDMDHENMFWYRQDPGLGLRLIYFSYDVKMKEKGDIPEGYSVSREKKERFSLILESASTNQTSMYLCASSYGGAYEQYFGPGTRLTVT.

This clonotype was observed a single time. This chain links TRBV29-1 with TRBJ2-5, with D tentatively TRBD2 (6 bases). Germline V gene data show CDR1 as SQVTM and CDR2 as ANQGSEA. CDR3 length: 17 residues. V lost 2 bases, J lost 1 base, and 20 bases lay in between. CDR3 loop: CSVESGTILAIQETQYF. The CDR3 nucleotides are TGCAGCGTTGAATCCGGAACGATTCTAGCGATCCAAGAGACCCAGTACTTC.

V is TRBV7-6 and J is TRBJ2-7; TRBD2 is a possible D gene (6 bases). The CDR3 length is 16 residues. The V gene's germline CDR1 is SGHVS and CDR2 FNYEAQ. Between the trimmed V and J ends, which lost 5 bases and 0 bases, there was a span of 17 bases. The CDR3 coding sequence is TGTGCCAGCAGCCCACGGATCCGGGGGACCTCCTACGAGCAGTACTTC. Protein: CASSPRIRGTSYEQYF. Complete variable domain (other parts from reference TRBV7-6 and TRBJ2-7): GAGVSQSPRYKVTKRGQDVALRCDPISGHVSLYWYRQALGQGPEFLTYFNYEAQQDKSGLPNDRFSAERPEGSISTLTIQRTEQRDSAMYRCASSPRIRGTSYEQYFGPGTRLTVT.

This CDR3 reads CASSLEPGLANIQYF. CDR3 coding DNA: TGTGCCAGCAGCTTAGAACCGGGACTAGCAAACATTCAGTACTTC. The chain recombines TRBV9 with TRBJ2-4; 9 bases agree with TRBD2. With V trimmed by 4 bases and J by 6 bases, 8 bases remained unmatched. Per germline, CDR1 SGDLS and CDR2 YYNGEE. The CDR3 runs to 15 residues.